This paragraph reports one T cell receptor beta chain. The CDR3 spans 15 residues. Germline loops: CDR1 MRHNA, CDR2 SNTAGT. J gave up 8 bases and V 4 bases, and 10 bases lay outside the gene matches. These data come from a study of T cells in Graves' hyperthyroidism and ophthalmopathy. The investigators amplified TCR beta CDR3 regions from RNA transcripts. A first-round RT-PCR of the TCR CDR3 used the HTBI primer set. TCRdb reprocessed the multiplex PCR reads via MiXCR and lists one record per CDR3 protein. Of around 35,000 distinct CDR3 sequences detected, around half appear once; the ten largest clones hold 20% to 30%. Duration under 3 months, a NOSPECS grade of at least 4, and a Clinical Activity Score of at least 3 characterized the ophthalmopathy patients.

The chain joins TRBV6-4 to TRBJ2-2; 7 bases align to TRBD1. The source is a middle-aged woman with Graves' ophthalmopathy. Input material: blood. The CDR3 is CASSATGAELGELFF. CDR3 coding DNA: TGTGCCAGCAGTGCCACAGGGGCCGAACTGGGGGAGCTGTTTTTT.